These 16 T cell receptor beta chains came from one sample sequenced in a study of OX40 agonist ivuxolimab in advanced cancers. Generated by immunoSEQ multiplex PCR, the TCRdb table keeps only in-frame clones and is missing some. Of 70,000 or so clones in the sample, 80% to 90% are singletons; the top ten hold about 2.1%. The material was CD4+ or CD8+ T cells sorted from blood, obtained in a trial of the OX40 agonist ivuxolimab. These receptor sequences come from an adult with an advanced solid tumor such as melanoma, head and neck, liver or kidney cancer.

The gene calls are TRBV11-2 and TRBJ2-1; TRBD2 matches 9 bases. The CDR3 totals 15 residues. Germline V CDR1 and CDR2: SGHAT, FQNNGV. The J segment lost 4 bases and the V segment lost 7 bases, leaving 8 bases of the junction unmatched. The CDR3 nucleotides are TGTGCCAGCACCGCCCGGCTAGCGGGGTACAATGAGCAGTTCTTC. It encodes CASTARLAGYNEQFF.

In nucleotides, the CDR3 is TGTGCCAGCAGCGTACAGCAGAACACTGAAGCTTTCTTT. This gives the protein CASSVQQNTEAFF. The gene calls are TRBV9 and TRBJ1-1; D not resolved. The germline V and J ends were trimmed by 1 base and 1 base, with 5 bases remaining between them. CDR3 length: 13 residues. Germline lookup yields CDR1 SGDLS and CDR2 YYNGEE.

This rearrangement joins TRBV7-2 to TRBJ2-3; D gene unclear. CDR3 length: 12 amino acids. Per the germline V gene, CDR1 is SGHTA and CDR2 is FQGNSA. The ends were cut back, 5 bases at V and 4 bases at J, with 7 bases in the middle. CDR3 in amino acids: CASSRNADTQYF. In DNA form, the CDR3 reads TGTGCCAGCAGCCGAAACGCAGATACGCAGTATTTT.

The V and J genes are TRBV7-3 and TRBJ1-1; D gene unclear. The V end was cut by 5 bases, the J end by 4 bases, with 20 bases between. The length of the CDR3 is 16 residues. Germline values: CDR1 SGHTA, CDR2 FQGTGA. CDR3 in amino acids: CASSPELTALSTEAFF. Written as DNA, the CDR3 is TGTGCCAGCAGCCCAGAGTTAACCGCTTTGAGCACTGAAGCTTTCTTT.

The V and J genes are TRBV6-5 and TRBJ2-7; TRBD1 is a possible D gene (6 bases). CDR1 is MNHEY and CDR2 is SVGAGI in the germline V gene. V dropped 4 bases and J dropped 6 bases, with 22 bases sitting between them. The CDR3 spans 16 residues. The CDR3 nucleotides are TGTGCCAGCAGTTCCCAATCAGGCAGGGGCGACGGCGAGCAGTACTTC. Its protein is CASSSQSGRGDGEQYF.

The chain has TRBV5-6 and TRBJ2-1; the D gene is possibly TRBD2 (5 bases). The germline V gene encodes CDR1 SGHDT and CDR2 YYEEEE. The CDR3 extends over 16 amino acids. V gave up 6 bases and J gave up 3 bases, with 19 bases separating them. CDR3 nucleotides: TGTGCCAGCACCCTTGATCGGGGAGAAGTCTACAATGAGCAGTTCTTC. Amino acid sequence: CASTLDRGEVYNEQFF.

To note about this clone: Other DNA sequences in the same sample also yield this CDR3. V usage is TRBV28 and J usage is TRBJ2-7; 7 bases are a match to TRBD2. The germline gives CDR1 MDHEN, CDR2 SYDVKM. The CDR3 has 16 amino acids. J lost 1 base, V lost 3 bases, and 9 bases had no gene match. DNA for the CDR3: TGTGCCAGCAGTTTTCTCTCGACTAGCACATCCTACGAGCAGTACTTC. Its protein product is CASSFLSTSTSYEQYF.

This chain links TRBV6-6 with TRBJ2-7, with TRBD1 identical over 11 bases. The length of the CDR3 is 15 residues. Germline V gene lookup returns CDR1 MNHNY and CDR2 SVGAGI (reference sequence). Germline trimming cut 0 bases from V and 6 bases from J; bases unmatched to any gene: 4. The chain's CDR3 is CASSYSRDRGFEQYF. For the CDR3, the DNA is TGTGCCAGCAGTTACTCGAGGGACAGGGGGTTCGAGCAGTACTTC.

In this sample, this clone turned up once. V is TRBV6-4 and J is TRBJ2-3; 7 bases map to TRBD1. Germline loops: CDR1 MRHNA, CDR2 SNTAGT. Losses at the gene ends were 5 bases for V and 0 bases for J; bases not matched to a gene: 2. CDR3 length: 14 amino acids. The CDR3 region has the DNA TGTGCCAGCAGTCCGGACAGGAGCACAGATACGCAGTATTTT. Its protein is CASSPDRSTDTQYF.

The rearrangement joins TRBV30 to TRBJ2-3; 10 bases match TRBD2. V trimming: 3 bases; J trimming: 4 bases; junction bases outside the gene matches: 10. The CDR3 sequence is 16 residues long. Germline assignment: CDR1 GTSNPN and CDR2 SVGIG (reference sequence). The CDR3 DNA sequence: TGTGCCTGGAGACTAGCGGGGCAAGGTGTAGCAGATACGCAGTATTTT. Protein: CAWRLAGQGVADTQYF.

CDR3 in DNA: TGTGCCAGCAGCGCGTCGGGGGGCACTGAAGCTTTCTTT. This sequence encodes CASSASGGTEAFF. This chain uses TRBV5-5 with TRBJ1-1, with D possibly TRBD1 on 5 matching bases. CDR1 is SGHKS and CDR2 is YYEKEE in the germline V gene (reference sequence). V was pared by 4 bases and J by 4 bases, with 11 bases between. The CDR3 is made up of 13 amino acids.

The gene calls are TRBV28 and TRBJ2-7; TRBD1 might be the D (5 bases). Germline values: CDR1 MDHEN, CDR2 SYDVKM. This CDR3 contains 15 residues. Deletions cut 6 bases from V and 2 bases from J, with 17 bases between. CDR3 in amino acids: CASRTDTGSTYEQYF. DNA of the CDR3: TGTGCCAGCAGAACGGACACCGGGTCTACCTACGAGCAGTACTTC.

The genes are TRBV30 and TRBJ1-1; 9 nucleotides agree with TRBD1. The CDR3 length is 12 residues. The germline CDR1 and CDR2 sequences are GTSNPN and SVGIG (reference sequence). The V and J ends lost 3 bases and 6 bases, in that order; junction bases with no gene match: 2. The CDR3 bases are TGTGCCTGGAGCCGACAGGGGGCTGAAGCTTTCTTT. Protein product: CAWSRQGAEAFF.

This chain joins TRBV6-5 and TRBJ2-2; possibly TRBD2 for D (5 bases). CDR1 MNHEY and CDR2 SVGAGI come from the germline V gene. V was cut by 0 bases and J by 6 bases, with 5 bases left in between. The CDR3 length is 13 residues. The CDR3: CASSYSDSGELFF. CDR3 coding DNA: TGTGCCAGCAGTTACTCGGACTCCGGGGAGCTGTTTTTT.

This chain uses TRBV5-1 with TRBJ2-5, with D possibly TRBD1 on 6 matching bases. The germline V and J ends were trimmed by 0 bases and 0 bases, with 6 bases remaining between them. The CDR3 runs 14 residues. Germline V gene data show CDR1 as SGHRS and CDR2 as YFSETQ. In DNA, the CDR3 is TGCGCCAGCAGCTTGGGGGACAACCAAGAGACCCAGTACTTC. It codes for CASSLGDNQETQYF.

This rearrangement joins TRBV19 to TRBJ1-4; no clear D. Trimming removed 8 bases from V and 5 bases from J, with 12 bases in between. The germline gives CDR1 LNHDA, CDR2 SQIVND (reference sequence). The CDR3 loop spans 13 amino acids. The CDR3 loop is CASSESVNEKLFF. The DNA for the CDR3 is TGTGCCAGTTCCGAAAGCGTCAATGAAAAACTGTTTTTT.